These T cell receptor beta chains were read from a single sample in a study of T cells in narcolepsy. Here immunoSEQ multiplex PCR was the method, and the copy in TCRdb shows in-frame clones only, minus some. The sample records 25,000 or so clones, 85% being singletons. Sequenced: memory (CD45RA-) CD4+ T cells from blood. The receptors here all came from a human donor in good health. Each CDR3 is given with its conserved first and last residue. A D gene is named only where the DNA matches it firmly. Not all rows give a size; the values are once, few, many and, for expanded clones, a class.

D | J | V | size | DNA | CDR3
- | TRBJ1-6 | TRBV2 | - | TGTGCCAGCAGTGGGGTGGGAAACGGTTCACCCCTCCACTTT | CASSGVGNGSPLHF
- | TRBJ1-4 | TRBV29-1 | - | TGCAGCGTTAGAGGGGGTGCTCGGGAAAAACTGTTTTTT | CSVRGGAREKLFF
- | TRBJ2-7 | TRBV5-4 | - | TGTGCCAGCAGCTTGGCGGGGACATACGAGCAGTACTTC | CASSLAGTYEQYF
- | TRBJ1-2 | TRBV5-5 | - | TGTGCCAGCAGCCACGAAGGGACGGGCTACACCTTC | CASSHEGTGYTF
- | TRBJ1-5 | TRBV2 | - | TGTGCCAGCAGTATCGGCAGGGGCCAGCCCCAGCATTTT | CASSIGRGQPQHF
TRBD1 | TRBJ2-5 | TRBV6-1 | - | TGTGCCAGCAGCCTAGGGGGCGCCTCGGGTGAGACCCAGTACTTC | CASSLGGASGETQYF
TRBD2 | TRBJ2-4 | TRBV10-3 | once | TGTGCCATCAGTGAGGCGTCCGGGACTAGCGGGAGAAACATTCAGTACTTC | CAISEASGTSGRNIQYF
- | TRBJ2-7 | TRBV5-5 | - | TGTGCCAGCAGCTTGCAGGCCGACTACGAGCAGTACTTC | CASSLQADYEQYF
- | TRBJ1-1 | TRBV7-9 | - | TGTGCCAGCAGCTCAGACGCCGGGAAAGCCGCTTATGCTTTCTTT | CASSSDAGKAAYAFF
TRBD2 | TRBJ2-6 | TRBV9 | - | TGTGCCAGCAGCGAGCGGGGCTCTGGGGCCAACGTCCTGACTTTC | CASSERGSGANVLTF
TRBD1 | TRBJ2-7 | TRBV6-5 | - | TGTGCCAGCAGTTACCGACGGACAGGGACCTACGAGCAGTACTTC | CASSYRRTGTYEQYF
- | TRBJ1-2 | TRBV6-1 | few | TGTGCCAGCAGTGAAAGTTCTAACTATGGCTACACCTTC | CASSESSNYGYTF
TRBD1 | TRBJ2-7 | TRBV7-8 | - | TGTGCCAGCAGCTTAGCGGGACAGGGGATCGGCGAGCAGTACTTC | CASSLAGQGIGEQYF
- | TRBJ1-1 | TRBV6-6 | - | TGTGCCAGCAGATATGAGACACGGGGAAAAGCTTTCTTT | CASRYETRGKAFF
- | TRBJ2-3 | TRBV6-6 | few | TGTGCCAGCAGTTATACTAGCAATGGCGATACGCAGTATTTT | CASSYTSNGDTQYF
TRBD2 | TRBJ2-3 | TRBV5-1 | - | TGCGCCAGCAGCTTGTCGGCGGGAGAGTGGACAGATACGCAGTATTTT | CASSLSAGEWTDTQYF
TRBD2 | TRBJ2-5 | TRBV5-6 | - | TGCGCCAGCAGCTGGGGGACTAGCGGGGCTACCCCGGGAGAGACCCAGTACTTC | CASSWGTSGATPGETQYF
- | TRBJ2-2 | TRBV9 | once | TGTGCCAGCAGCGTAGCGTCGGGCACCGGGGAGCTGTTTTTT | CASSVASGTGELFF
TRBD2 | TRBJ2-2 | TRBV5-1 | - | TGCGCCAGCAGCCAACTGCTGGGACTAGTAGGCGGGGAGCTGTTTTTT | CASSQLLGLVGGELFF
- | TRBJ2-2 | TRBV2 | - | TGTGCCAGCAGTGGCGGCGTCGCGGCCGGGGAGCTGTTTTTT | CASSGGVAAGELFF
- | TRBJ2-1 | TRBV27 | - | TGTGCCAGCAGTTTATTAGGGGGTTGGAGCAATGAGCAGTTCTTC | CASSLLGGWSNEQFF
TRBD1 | TRBJ1-5 | TRBV2 | - | TGTGCCAGCAGCGACAGGGCGGTTAGCAATCAGCCCCAGCATTTT | CASSDRAVSNQPQHF
- | TRBJ1-4 | TRBV5-8 | - | TGTGCCAGCGGAACGAGGAACGGCAGGAATGAAAAACTGTTTTTT | CASGTRNGRNEKLFF
- | TRBJ1-6 | TRBV2 | - | TGTGCCAGCACCGAAGGGGGGGCTGTTAATTCACCCCTCCACTTT | CASTEGGAVNSPLHF